This TCR beta chain was captured in a study of identical twins. The germline gives CDR1 SGHKS, CDR2 YYEKEE (reference sequence). V lost 0 bases and J lost 3, with 10 bases in between. This CDR3 is 14 amino acids long. The sample holds a few counts of this clonotype. Its antigen is unknown. Template switching created a universal primer site, and the cDNA included unique molecular identifiers. Using its own MiXCR run on the 5' RACE reads, TCRdb lists one record per CDR3 protein. This table holds under 250,000 distinct CDR3 sequences, around 10% found once. Study-level findings and limits: It was out-of-frame TCR alpha sharing in monozygotic twins that models underestimated.

This clonotype originated in a young woman in good health. J is TRBJ2-7 and V is TRBV5-5; D is unclear. Sequencing was done on a sample of memory (CD45RO+) T cells sorted from blood. DNA of the CDR3: TGTGCCAGCAGCTTGGGACCCTTATACTACGAGCAGTACTTC. It translates to CASSLGPLYYEQYF.